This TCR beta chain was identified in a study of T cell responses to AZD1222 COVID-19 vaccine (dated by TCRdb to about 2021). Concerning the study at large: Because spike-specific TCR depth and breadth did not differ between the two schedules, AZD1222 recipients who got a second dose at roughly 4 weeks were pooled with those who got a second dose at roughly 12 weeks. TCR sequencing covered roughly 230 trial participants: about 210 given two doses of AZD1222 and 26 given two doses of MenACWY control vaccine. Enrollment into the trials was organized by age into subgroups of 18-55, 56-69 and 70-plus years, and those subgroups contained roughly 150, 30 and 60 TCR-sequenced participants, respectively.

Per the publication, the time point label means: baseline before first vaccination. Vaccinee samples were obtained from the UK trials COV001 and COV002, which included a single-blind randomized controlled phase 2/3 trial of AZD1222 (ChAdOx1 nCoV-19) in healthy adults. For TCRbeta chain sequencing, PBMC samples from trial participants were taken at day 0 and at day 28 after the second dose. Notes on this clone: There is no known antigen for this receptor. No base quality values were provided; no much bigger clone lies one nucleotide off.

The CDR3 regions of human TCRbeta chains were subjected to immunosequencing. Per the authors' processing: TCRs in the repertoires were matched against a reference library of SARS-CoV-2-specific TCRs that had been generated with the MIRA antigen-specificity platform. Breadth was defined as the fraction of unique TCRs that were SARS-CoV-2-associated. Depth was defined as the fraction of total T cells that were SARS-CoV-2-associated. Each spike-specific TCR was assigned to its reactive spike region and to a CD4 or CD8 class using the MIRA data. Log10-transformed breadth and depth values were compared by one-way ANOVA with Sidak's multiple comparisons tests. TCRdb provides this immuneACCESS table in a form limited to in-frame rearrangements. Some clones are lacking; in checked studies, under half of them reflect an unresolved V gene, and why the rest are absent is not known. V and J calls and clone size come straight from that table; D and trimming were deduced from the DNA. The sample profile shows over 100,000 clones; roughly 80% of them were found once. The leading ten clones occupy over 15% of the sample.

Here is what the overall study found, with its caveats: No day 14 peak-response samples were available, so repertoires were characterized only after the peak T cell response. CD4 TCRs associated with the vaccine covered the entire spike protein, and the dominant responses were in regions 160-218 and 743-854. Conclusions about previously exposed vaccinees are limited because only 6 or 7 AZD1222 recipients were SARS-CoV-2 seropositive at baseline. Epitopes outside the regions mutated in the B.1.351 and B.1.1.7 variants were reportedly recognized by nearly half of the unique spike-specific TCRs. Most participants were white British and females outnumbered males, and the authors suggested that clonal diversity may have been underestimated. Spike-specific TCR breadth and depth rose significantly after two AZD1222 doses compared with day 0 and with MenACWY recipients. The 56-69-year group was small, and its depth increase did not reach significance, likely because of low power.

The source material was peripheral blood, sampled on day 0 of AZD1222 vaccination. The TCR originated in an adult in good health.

The nucleotides read TGTGCCAGCAGCGGAGGGGTGCAGTATTTT. Its translation reads: CASSGGVQYF. This sequence uses TRBV11-3 and TRBJ2-3; the D region possibly corresponds to TRBD2 (6 bases align). V and J lose 5 bases and 11 bases, and a span of 8 bases separates them. Sequences SGHNT (CDR1) and YENEEA (CDR2) are obtained from the germline V gene. The CDR3 holds 10 amino acids from the cysteine to the phenylalanine. Only the CDR3 DNA is retained, 30 bases long and in frame from the first base.